Each of the 17 T cell receptor beta chains below was sequenced from the same sample in a study of T cells after yellow fever vaccination (dated by TCRdb to the late 2010s). Preparation of the library involved 5' RACE. Reads for this sample came from an Illumina HiSeq 2500. TCRdb applied fastp at Q25 and MiXCR to the public reads, then kept only in-frame beta chains. Records with the same CDR3 protein are collapsed into one entry carrying the most frequent genes and DNA. The sample contains 510,000 or so distinct CDR3 sequences, under 25% of them found a single time. Of the sample, roughly an eighth is held by the ten largest clones. The treatment or condition label corresponds to: live attenuated yellow fever vaccine strain. Source: PBMCs, taken 15 days after the yellow fever booster vaccination. These receptors came from a man under 40 who received the YFV17D yellow fever vaccine.

This clonotype was seen more than once but under ten times. V gene TRBV6-2 or TRBV6-3 combines with J gene TRBJ2-7; D gene unclear. This CDR3 has 15 residues. Trimming cost V 1 base and J 0 bases, with 10 bases left between them. Germline V gives CDR1 MNHEY, CDR2 SVGEGT. CDR3 residues: CASSYLAESSYEQYF. The CDR3 bases are TGTGCCAGCAGTTACTTGGCAGAGAGCTCCTACGAGCAGTACTTC.

V gene TRBV4-3 combines with J gene TRBJ2-7; 7 nucleotides agree with TRBD2. The CDR3 extends over 16 amino acids. The junction had 9 bases not matched to a gene; V was cut back by 0 bases and J by 4 bases. Germline values: CDR1 LGHNA, CDR2 YSLEER. The CDR3 bases are TGCGCCAGCAGCCAAGATAGGGAGGGTAACCCTTACGAGCAGTACTTC. The encoded protein is CASSQDREGNPYEQYF.

This rearrangement joins TRBV7-2 to TRBJ2-5; D is ambiguous. V lost 1 base, J lost 5 bases, and 11 bases lay in between. The CDR3 has 14 amino acids. CDR1 is SGHTA, CDR2 FQGNSA, per germline. The CDR3 loop reads CASSLVVNEETQYF. DNA of the CDR3: TGTGCCAGCAGCTTAGTGGTCAACGAGGAGACCCAGTACTTC.

A note on this clonotype: This may arise from a read error, as a much more abundant clone is one base away. The V call is TRBV29-1, the J call TRBJ1-4; D is ambiguous. CDR3 length: 14 residues. The V gene's germline CDR1 is SQVTM and CDR2 ANQGSEA. CDR3 coding DNA: TGCAGCGCCGGTGGCAGCGCAACTAATGAAAAACCGTTTTTT. Encoded protein: CSAGGSATNEKPFF.

V is TRBV2 and J is TRBJ1-6, with D unresolved. CDR1 is SNHLY, CDR2 FYNNEI, per germline. Trimming cost V 4 bases and J 10 bases, with 8 bases left between them. CDR3 size: 12 residues. The CDR3 loop is CASSGARSPLHF. The CDR3 DNA sequence: TGTGCCAGCAGTGGTGCGAGATCACCCCTCCACTTT.

The CDR3 loop reads CSVEYLAKETQYF. CDR3 DNA: TGCAGCGTTGAATACCTAGCGAAAGAGACCCAGTACTTC. The rearrangement uses TRBV29-1 and TRBJ2-5, with D perhaps matching TRBD2 (6 bases). This CDR3 spans 13 amino acids. V lost 2 bases and J lost 3, with 10 bases in between. Germline CDR1 reads SQVTM; CDR2 reads ANQGSEA.

This clonotype was seen a few times. The chain couples TRBV12-3 or TRBV12-4 to TRBJ2-2; 9 positions agree with TRBD2. Trimming removed 6 bases from V and 2 bases from J; junction bases left unmatched: 13. This CDR3 region has 18 residues. DNA of the CDR3: TGTGCCAGCAGCCTTTTCACTCTAGCGGGATATAACACCGGGGAGCTGTTTTTT. Translation gives CASSLFTLAGYNTGELFF.

This clonotype was counted between two and nine times. The V and J genes are TRBV9 and TRBJ1-6; 9 bases fit TRBD1. V was clipped by 3 bases and J by 10 bases; unmatched bases: 8. Per the germline V gene, CDR1 is SGDLS and CDR2 is YYNGEE. There are 15 residues in the CDR3. The CDR3 sequence is CASSAGQGTGSPLHF. The CDR3 DNA sequence: TGTGCCAGCAGCGCAGGACAGGGGACGGGGTCACCCCTCCACTTT.

The chain combines TRBV19 with TRBJ2-1; 10 bases map to TRBD2. V shed 5 bases, J shed 8 bases, and the junction held 9 bases outside the gene matches. Per the germline V gene, CDR1 is LNHDA and CDR2 is SQIVND (reference sequence). This CDR3 has 15 residues. CDR3 protein: CASSDSGRRADEQFF. In DNA form, the CDR3 reads TGTGCCAGTAGTGATAGCGGGAGGCGGGCCGATGAGCAGTTCTTC.

The chain combines TRBV2 with TRBJ2-3; D is unclear. Germline V CDR1 and CDR2: SNHLY, FYNNEI. V shed 6 bases and J shed 3 bases, with 10 bases lying between them. The CDR3 loop spans 13 amino acids. CDR3 sequence (DNA): TGTGCCAGCAGCCAGGAAGCGACAGATACGCAGTATTTT. This encodes CASSQEATDTQYF.

This clonotype was recorded a few times. This rearrangement joins TRBV29-1 to TRBJ2-1; the D is unclear. Germline V gene data show CDR1 as SQVTM and CDR2 as ANQGSEA. The CDR3 spans 14 residues. V was clipped by 3 bases and J by 0 bases, with 9 bases between them. In DNA form, the CDR3 reads TGCAGCGTTGAGGGCGGCAACTCCTACAATGAGCAGTTCTTC. Translated: CSVEGGNSYNEQFF.

This clonotype was detected ten times or more. The V gene is TRBV5-1, the J gene TRBJ2-3, with 8 bases identical to TRBD1. The CDR3 has 13 amino acids. The J segment lost 5 bases and the V segment lost 4 bases, leaving 3 bases of the junction unmatched. The germline CDR1 and CDR2 sequences are SGHRS and YFSETQ. The CDR3 DNA reads as TGCGCCAGCAGCATGGACAGGGAAGATACGCAGTATTTT. This gives the protein CASSMDREDTQYF.

This clonotype has only a few counts. The CDR3 is CASSQTAAALHNSPLHF. The CDR3, as DNA: TGTGCCAGCAGCCAAACAGCCGCTGCCCTCCATAATTCACCCCTCCACTTT. The V and J genes are TRBV3-1 and TRBJ1-6; D is unresolved. V gave up 2 bases and J gave up 5 bases, with 16 bases separating them. The length of the CDR3 is 17 residues. Germline V gene sequence: CDR1 LGHDT, CDR2 YNNKEL (reference sequence).

This rearrangement joins TRBV5-6 to TRBJ2-7, with D maybe TRBD2 (6 bases). The CDR3 consists of 14 residues. V lost 0 bases to trimming and J lost 6 bases, with 13 bases between them. CDR1 and CDR2 from the germline V gene are SGHDT and YYEEEE. The CDR3 is CASSLVLAGGEQYF. The DNA of the CDR3 is TGTGCCAGCAGCTTGGTACTAGCTGGGGGCGAGCAGTACTTC.

The rearrangement uses TRBV10-2 and TRBJ2-7, with D tentatively TRBD1 (6 bases). The CDR3 loop spans 13 amino acids. Germline V lookup: CDR1 WSHSY, CDR2 SAAADI. V was clipped by 7 bases and J by 2 bases, with 12 bases between them. The CDR3 DNA reads TGCGCCAGCACCAGGACAGATACCTACGAGCAGTACTTC. Its protein product is CASTRTDTYEQYF.

This clonotype was seen a few times. The V and J genes are TRBV11-1 and TRBJ2-3; D uncertain. Germline V lookup: CDR1 SGHAT, CDR2 FQDESV (reference sequence). The CDR3 runs to 15 residues. Trimming took off 4 bases at V and 2 bases at J, with 13 bases between the two ends. The CDR3 here is CASSSGRVPTDTQYF. Here the CDR3 DNA reads TGTGCCAGCAGCTCAGGAAGGGTGCCCACAGATACGCAGTATTTT.

This clonotype was found a few times. The gene calls are TRBV13 and TRBJ2-6; tentatively, D is TRBD1 (6 bases). Looked up from germline, CDR1 is PRHDT and CDR2 is FYEKMQ (reference sequence). Trimming shortened V by 6 bases and J by 0 bases, and 18 bases separated the two germline ends. The length of the CDR3 is 18 residues. CDR3 DNA: TGTGCCAGCAGTTCGAAGACAGGACCTTACTCTGGGGCCAACGTCCTGACTTTC. This encodes CASSSKTGPYSGANVLTF. Filled out from reference TRBV13 and TRBJ2-6, the complete variable domain reads AAGVIQSPRHLIKEKRETATLKCYPIPRHDTVYWYQQGPGQDPQFLISFYEKMQSDKGSIPDRFSAQQFSDYHSELNMSSLELGDSALYFCASSSKTGPYSGANVLTFGAGSRLTVL.